This T cell receptor (beta chain) is drawn from a study of identical twins (dated by TCRdb to the mid-2010s). Regarding the research as a whole: To test whether fetal clonotypes persist, the study used deep sequencing on TCR alpha and beta repertoires from monozygotic twins, unrelated adults of various ages, and cord blood. Replicate twin experiments were performed at different times using different library preparation protocols to rule out contamination.

Only healthy Caucasian donors were included. The twin cohort comprised three pairs of female monozygotic twins, all aged roughly 18 to 30 years. CD4+ and CD8+ T cell populations were isolated with positive isolation kits from Invitrogen. What the research found in general, with its limitations: Zero-insertion analyses could be partly confounded by invariant T cells such as MAIT and iNKT, although diverse VJ usage argued against such confounding for most clonotypes. Fewer insertions were carried by abundant cord blood beta clonotypes, a similar but weaker trend appeared in young adult naive repertoires, and no such trend appeared in memory repertoires. Conclusions relied on cross-sectional statistical analysis, since the same donors could not be followed over many years. Out-of-frame TCR alpha sharing in monozygotic twins was systematically underestimated by recombination models, whereas sharing between unrelated individuals was in agreement with the recombination models. Out-of-frame TCR alpha sequences shared between twins showed an excess of low generation-probability sequences compared with coincidental sharing between unrelated individuals. Excess twin sharing in beta out-of-frame sequences was weaker because fewer shared sequences lowered the signal-to-noise ratio.

Deletion took 3 bases off V and 9 bases off J, with a span of 15 bases between the germline ends. The cysteine opens and the phenylalanine closes a CDR3 of 14 amino acids. Just the 42-base CDR3 DNA is kept, in frame starting at base 1. The library was obtained by 5' RACE. For sequencing, an Illumina HiSeq 2000 was employed. Template switching introduced a universal primer binding site; the final cDNA contained a unique molecular identifier, enabling accurate counting of TCR cDNA molecules. Specific primers in the conserved constant-segment region were used to synthesize first-strand cDNA for TCR alpha and beta chains. To control for contamination, every cDNA library carried two barcodes: a SMART-Mk sample barcode plus Illumina barcodes. TruSeq adapter sequences along with Illumina sample barcodes were introduced in two successive PCR steps. The Illumina HiSeq platform was used with custom primers to sequence TCR alpha and beta cDNA libraries. The paper's processing steps were these. Raw reads were processed with MiGEC to extract unique molecular identifiers, and MiXCR was used to determine CDR3 positions. Recombination models were inferred per individual with the repgenHMM and IGoR tools using an EM algorithm. Shared clonotypes were analyzed with the tcR package in R, and sharing was normalized by the product of cloneset sizes. To study raw recombination without the effects of thymic and clonal selection, out-of-frame nonproductive sequences were analyzed. The public sequencing data were trimmed at Q25 with fastp and processed into clonotypes with MiXCR by TCRdb, which kept only in-frame beta chains. Rows merge per CDR3 protein into single entries with the most common DNA and genes. The V and J calls were not made by the authors but by TCRdb's processing. This sample is represented by about 240,000 distinct CDR3 sequences; approximately 8% of them were singletons. In total, the top ten clones hold around 5% of the sample.

On this clonotype itself: It has no known antigen specificity. Nothing much larger sits one base from this clone, and base qualities are not available.

This same sample was also taken into another study, of yellow fever vaccine responses in identical twins. As that second study puts it: The authors reported that the T cell response to vaccination in identical twins appeared partly convergent and partly personalized. In the study, vaccine-responding T cell clones were precisely tracked in identical twins.

This TCR came from a woman aged 18-30 years in good health. Sequences were obtained from CD8+ T cells sorted from blood. The receptor chain draws on TRBV12-3 or TRBV12-4 and TRBJ1-5, with an unclear D gene assignment. The CDR3 protein: CASSFENPEWPQHF. The sequenced DNA is TGTGCCAGCAGTTTCGAAAACCCAGAGTGGCCCCAGCATTTT.